This is a list of T cell receptor beta chains from one sample in a study of radiation and T cells in renal cell carcinoma. The table came from immunoSEQ multiplex PCR; TCRdb's copy has only in-frame clones and leaves some out. The top ten clones hold approximately 21% of a sample with 20,000 or so clones, over 50% of them seen once. The specimen comprised tumor tissue, sampled from a patient whose treatment was nephrectomy without radiotherapy. The receptors were gathered from a human donor with renal cell carcinoma. The CDR3 runs from the conserved cysteine through the conserved F or W. D genes are given only for firm matches. A clone size is listed for some rows: how often the clone was seen (once, few, many), or a class if it is expanded.

abundance	d_gene	v_gene	j_gene	CDR3aa	CDR3nt
-	-	TRBV5-1	TRBJ2-3	CASSLQDSTDTQYF	TGCGCCAGCAGCTTGCAGGATAGCACAGATACGCAGTATTTT
-	-	TRBV11-1	TRBJ1-1	CATGKEMHTEAFF	TGTGCCACAGGGAAGGAAATGCACACTGAAGCTTTCTTT
-	TRBD1	TRBV19	TRBJ2-7	CASSMSHSRDRGTREQYF	TGTGCCAGTAGTATGAGCCATAGCCGGGACAGGGGGACCCGCGAGCAGTACTTC
-	TRBD1	TRBV2	TRBJ2-7	CASSDQGAHYEQYF	TGTGCCAGCAGTGACCAGGGGGCCCACTACGAGCAGTACTTC
-	-	TRBV19	TRBJ2-2	CASTAVLGNTGELFF	TGTGCCAGTACCGCCGTTCTGGGAAACACCGGGGAGCTGTTTTTT
-	-	TRBV7-2	TRBJ1-6	CASSLGGGYNSPLHF	TGTGCCAGCAGCTTAGGTGGGGGCTACAATTCACCCCTCCACTTT
-	TRBD1	TRBV9	TRBJ2-3	CASSEYPGQTFTDTQYF	TGTGCCAGCAGCGAGTACCCGGGACAGACCTTCACAGATACGCAGTATTTT
few	TRBD1	TRBV9	TRBJ1-1	CASSVRSTGGAFF	TGTGCCAGCAGCGTAAGATCGACAGGGGGGGCTTTCTTT
-	-	TRBV11-1	TRBJ1-2	CASSPGDGARYTF	TGTGCCAGCAGCCCAGGGGACGGGGCACGCTACACCTTC
few	-	TRBV4-3	TRBJ1-4	CASSQDRLAPRWGEKLFF	TGCGCCAGCAGCCAAGATCGTCTGGCGCCAAGGTGGGGTGAAAAACTGTTTTTT
-	TRBD1	TRBV19	TRBJ1-2	CASTPGAGGFYGYTF	TGTGCCAGTACACCAGGGGCAGGGGGCTTTTATGGCTACACCTTC
-	TRBD1	TRBV14	TRBJ1-6	CASSPWTGGHSPLHF	TGTGCCAGCAGCCCCTGGACAGGGGGCCATTCACCCCTCCACTTT
medium-sized	TRBD1	TRBV5-6	TRBJ2-7	CASSYDRGRDEQYF	TGTGCCAGCAGCTATGACAGGGGGAGGGACGAGCAGTACTTC
few	-	TRBV30	TRBJ1-2	CAWKQTGGYTF	TGTGCCTGGAAGCAGACGGGGGGCTACACCTTC
once	-	TRBV6-6	TRBJ2-3	CASSYSGQGGDTQYF	TGTGCCAGCAGTTACTCTGGGCAGGGGGGTGATACGCAGTATTTT
few	-	TRBV19	TRBJ1-5	CASSIGEGSNQPQHF	TGTGCCAGTAGTATAGGAGAGGGTAGCAATCAGCCCCAGCATTTT
-	TRBD1	TRBV2	TRBJ2-5	CASKGPAGAGGDWETQYF	TGTGCCAGCAAAGGTCCGGCCGGAGCAGGGGGCGATTGGGAGACCCAGTACTTC
few	TRBD1	TRBV5-1	TRBJ1-1	CASSLKTGVAFF	TGCGCCAGCAGCCTGAAAACAGGGGTAGCTTTCTTT
few	-	TRBV11-3	TRBJ2-5	CASSPEGTPDETQYF	TGTGCCAGCAGCCCGGAGGGGACTCCTGATGAGACCCAGTACTTC
-	-	TRBV4-1	TRBJ1-4	CASSRVPDSTFNEKLFF	TGCGCCAGCAGCCGAGTCCCGGACAGCACTTTTAATGAAAAACTGTTTTTT
-	TRBD1	TRBV6-1	TRBJ2-7	CASRGQGRYEQYF	TGTGCCAGCAGAGGACAGGGCCGTTACGAGCAGTACTTC
-	-	TRBV18	TRBJ1-3	CASSPYLDSSGNTIYF	TGTGCCAGCTCACCATATCTCGACAGCTCTGGAAACACCATATATTTT
-	-	TRBV19	TRBJ2-5	CASSRTGETQYF	TGTGCCAGTAGTAGGACGGGAGAGACCCAGTACTTC
-	TRBD2	TRBV7-6	TRBJ2-2	CASSRTSGNTGELFF	TGTGCCAGCAGCCGGACTAGCGGGAACACCGGGGAGCTGTTTTTT
-	-	TRBV7-9	TRBJ1-1	CASSFRATEAFF	TGTGCCAGCAGCTTCAGAGCCACTGAAGCTTTCTTT
-	-	TRBV6-5	TRBJ1-3	CASTPDGNSGNTIYF	TGTGCCAGCACCCCGGACGGAAACTCTGGAAACACCATATATTTT
few	-	TRBV5-5	TRBJ1-5	CASSLAGRDQPQHF	TGTGCCAGCAGCTTGGCGGGGAGGGATCAGCCCCAGCATTTT
-	TRBD2	TRBV6-4	TRBJ2-1	CASSVGAGAYNEQFF	TGTGCCAGCAGTGTTGGAGCGGGGGCCTACAATGAGCAGTTCTTC
once	TRBD2	TRBV27	TRBJ2-5	CASSFLYSGTSGEGIRETQYF	TGTGCCAGCAGTTTTCTTTACTCCGGGACTAGCGGGGAGGGGATTAGAGAGACCCAGTACTTC
medium-sized	TRBD1	TRBV5-1	TRBJ2-3	CASSLGGTGRTDTQYF	TGCGCCAGCAGCTTGGGGGGGACAGGGCGCACAGATACGCAGTATTTT
-	-	TRBV7-9	TRBJ1-6	CASSQKTAGAYNSPLHF	TGTGCCAGCAGCCAAAAGACGGCAGGGGCTTATAATTCACCCCTCCACTTT
few	-	TRBV4-3	TRBJ1-1	CASSQDETVNTEAFF	TGCGCCAGCAGCCAAGACGAGACAGTCAACACTGAAGCTTTCTTT
-	-	TRBV13	TRBJ1-1	CASSVSHPSRVNTEAFF	TGTGCCAGCAGCGTATCACATCCCTCCCGGGTGAACACTGAAGCTTTCTTT
once	-	TRBV19	TRBJ1-1	CASTAIRGGRNTEAFF	TGTGCCAGTACCGCGATCAGGGGCGGGCGGAACACTGAAGCTTTCTTT
-	-	TRBV6-4	TRBJ1-2	CASSRRDLGDYGYTF	TGTGCCAGCAGTCGCCGGGATCTGGGGGACTATGGCTACACCTTC
-	-	TRBV20-1	TRBJ2-5	CSEGTQYF	TGCAGTGAGGGGACCCAGTACTTC
-	TRBD2	TRBV6-4	TRBJ2-1	CASSVREGRHEQFF	TGTGCCAGCAGTGTCAGGGAGGGCAGACATGAGCAGTTCTTC
-	-	TRBV27	TRBJ1-1	CASSLRSNTEAFF	TGTGCCAGCAGTTTAAGAAGCAACACTGAAGCTTTCTTT
-	-	TRBV4-2	TRBJ1-3	CASSQVRTFGNTIYF	TGTGCCAGCAGCCAAGTCCGGACATTCGGAAACACCATATATTTT
few	TRBD1	TRBV5-4	TRBJ1-1	CASSLAETGGGVIAFF	TGTGCCAGCAGCTTGGCCGAGACAGGGGGCGGTGTGATAGCTTTCTTT
many	-	TRBV6-5	TRBJ2-1	CASTPWTSGEQFF	TGTGCCAGCACCCCCTGGACCTCTGGTGAGCAGTTCTTC
-	-	TRBV19	TRBJ1-5	CASSVIGNQPQHF	TGTGCCAGTAGTGTCATTGGTAATCAGCCCCAGCATTTT
-	-	TRBV25-1	TRBJ1-2	CASSESRLPFTF	TGTGCCAGCAGTGAAAGCAGACTCCCGTTCACCTTC
few	-	TRBV7-2	TRBJ1-5	CASSRPGGDNQPQHF	TGTGCCAGCAGCCGACCGGGAGGGGACAATCAGCCCCAGCATTTT
-	-	TRBV18	TRBJ2-3	CASSPRTTLTDTQYF	TGTGCCAGCTCACCACGGACGACATTAACAGATACGCAGTATTTT
-	TRBD1	TRBV15	TRBJ2-7	CATSSGPGQGSYEQYF	TGTGCCACCAGCAGCGGACCGGGACAGGGGTCCTACGAGCAGTACTTC
-	-	TRBV7-8	TRBJ1-6	CASSLRSDNSPLHF	TGTGCCAGCAGCTTAAGGTCCGATAATTCACCCCTCCACTTT
many	-	TRBV7-6	TRBJ2-2	CASSVGAGTGELFF	TGTGCCAGCAGCGTTGGGGCGGGGACCGGGGAGCTGTTTTTT
few	-	TRBV9	TRBJ2-2	CASSTTGNTGELFF	TGTGCCAGCAGCACCACAGGGAACACCGGGGAGCTGTTTTTT
-	-	TRBV6-1	TRBJ2-5	CASMRDPWGETQYF	TGTGCCAGCATGCGGGACCCCTGGGGGGAGACCCAGTACTTC
-	-	TRBV9	TRBJ1-1	CASSAPGENTEAFF	TGTGCCAGCAGCGCCCCCGGGGAGAACACTGAAGCTTTCTTT
-	-	TRBV10-3	TRBJ2-1	CAIRETDYNEQFF	TGTGCCATCAGGGAGACGGACTACAATGAGCAGTTCTTC
-	TRBD1	TRBV7-2	TRBJ1-1	CASSLAPGQGDFTEAFF	TGTGCCAGCAGCTTAGCCCCGGGACAGGGGGATTTCACTGAAGCTTTCTTT
-	-	TRBV6-5	TRBJ2-7	CASSPQSVEQYF	TGTGCCAGCAGCCCCCAGTCGGTCGAGCAGTACTTC
many	TRBD1	TRBV7-9	TRBJ2-7	CASAQVFLGDSYEQYF	TGTGCCAGCGCCCAGGTATTCCTCGGGGACAGCTACGAGCAGTACTTC
-	-	TRBV25-1	TRBJ2-7	CPTPPVGQGGLYEQYF	TGCCCCACCCCCCCCGTTGGGCAGGGGGGACTATACGAGCAGTACTTC
-	TRBD1	TRBV7-2	TRBJ1-2	CASSVTPGTGGYTF	TGTGCCAGCAGCGTTACTCCCGGGACAGGCGGCTACACCTTC